The rows below give T cell receptor beta chains drawn from one sample of a study of cytomegalovirus exposure and HLA in healthy donors. Measured with immunoSEQ multiplex PCR; TCRdb has only the in-frame clones, and not every one. There are 110,000 to 150,000 clones in the sample; over 70% occur only once, and approximately 1.6% lies in the top ten. The sample taken for sequencing was PBMCs. These TCRs come from a middle-aged woman in good health and CMV-seronegative. Both conserved end residues are part of each CDR3. The D gene is left open where the match is weak. Size values are once, few and many counts, or a class for expanded clones, and some rows have none.

size	V	D	J	CDR3	DNA
few	TRBV28	TRBD2	TRBJ2-5	CASSLGPGTRGETQYF	TGTGCCAGCAGTTTGGGGCCCGGGACTAGGGGAGAGACCCAGTACTTC
NA	TRBV18	TRBD2	TRBJ2-2	CASSQLQREVTGELFF	TGTGCCAGCTCGCAACTCCAGCGGGAGGTTACCGGGGAGCTGTTTTTT
NA	TRBV29-1	TRBD2	TRBJ2-1	CSVSGTSGSYNEQFF	TGCAGCGTGAGCGGGACTAGTGGCTCCTACAATGAGCAGTTCTTC
NA	TRBV30	NA	TRBJ1-4	CAGANEKLFF	TGTGCAGGGGCAAATGAAAAACTGTTTTTT
NA	TRBV10-3	NA	TRBJ1-4	CAIRAGVLEKLFF	TGTGCCATCCGGGCGGGGGTACTTGAAAAACTGTTTTTT
NA	TRBV6-5	NA	TRBJ1-2	CASTTPQGNRDKLTF	TGTGCCAGCACCACCCCGCAGGGGAATAGGGATAAGTTAACCTTC
NA	TRBV28	TRBD1	TRBJ1-2	CASSSFPGQGAGYTF	TGTGCCAGCAGTTCCTTTCCGGGACAGGGGGCTGGCTACACCTTC
NA	TRBV2	NA	TRBJ1-1	CASSGGQENTEAFF	TGTGCCAGCAGTGGGGGGCAGGAGAACACTGAAGCTTTCTTT
NA	TRBV5-1	TRBD1	TRBJ1-1	CASSWTGNRPEAFF	TGCGCCAGCAGCTGGACAGGGAACAGGCCTGAAGCTTTCTTT
NA	TRBV29-1	TRBD1	TRBJ2-7	CSVATGDEQYF	TGCAGCGTTGCTACAGGGGACGAGCAGTACTTC
NA	TRBV9	NA	TRBJ1-1	CASSVAGGNTEAFF	TGTGCCAGCAGCGTAGCGGGTGGGAACACTGAAGCTTTCTTT
NA	TRBV4-1	NA	TRBJ2-7	CASSPTGTTARSGYF	TGCGCCAGCAGCCCGACAGGTACGACGGCTCGGTCGGGTTACTTC
NA	TRBV29-1	TRBD1	TRBJ1-2	CSVSDRTNYGYTF	TGCAGCGTCTCGGACAGGACTAACTATGGCTACACCTTC
NA	TRBV6-1	NA	TRBJ1-2	CASSETLQGPRGYTF	TGTGCCAGCAGTGAAACGTTACAGGGTCCCCGCGGCTACACCTTC
NA	TRBV28	NA	TRBJ1-1	CASSLVSNWEAFF	TGTGCCAGCAGTTTAGTGAGTAACTGGGAAGCTTTCTTT
few	TRBV19	NA	TRBJ2-2	CASSTGPGENTGELFF	TGTGCCAGTAGTACCGGGCCAGGGGAGAACACCGGGGAGCTGTTTTTT
NA	TRBV5-6	NA	TRBJ1-1	CASSLVASPYGAFF	TGTGCCAGCAGCTTGGTAGCCAGCCCGTATGGTGCTTTCTTT
NA	TRBV9	TRBD2	TRBJ2-1	CASSARTSVREQFF	TGTGCCAGCAGCGCCCGGACTAGCGTGCGTGAGCAGTTCTTC
NA	TRBV7-9	TRBD1	TRBJ1-1	CASSPPTGANTEAFF	TGTGCCAGCAGCCCCCCGACAGGGGCGAACACTGAAGCTTTCTTT
NA	TRBV30	TRBD1	TRBJ1-6	CAWSVQGGITYLAPLHF	TGTGCCTGGAGTGTACAAGGGGGCATCACCTACCTGGCACCCCTCCACTTT
NA	TRBV19	NA	TRBJ1-1	CASSTIQGSSTEAFF	TGTGCCAGTAGTACCATACAGGGATCCAGCACTGAGGCTTTCTTT
NA	TRBV5-4	TRBD1	TRBJ2-1	CASTEGTGVYNEQFF	TGTGCCAGCACTGAGGGGACAGGGGTCTACAATGAGCAGTTCTTC
few	TRBV6-5	NA	TRBJ1-1	CASSYSGPGMNTEAFF	TGTGCCAGCAGTTACTCAGGGCCGGGGATGAACACTGAAGCTTTCTTT
NA	TRBV9	TRBD2	TRBJ2-3	CASSGSGSADTQYF	TGTGCCAGCAGCGGGAGCGGGAGCGCAGATACGCAGTATTTT
NA	TRBV18	TRBD2	TRBJ2-1	CASSQSPGRGVNEQFF	TGTGCCAGCTCACAGAGCCCGGGTCGGGGGGTGAACGAGCAGTTCTTC
NA	TRBV19	NA	TRBJ1-1	CASSSTQTNTEAFF	TGTGCCAGTAGTTCGACTCAAACAAACACTGAAGCTTTCTTT
NA	TRBV11-2	NA	TRBJ1-6	CASRQNRNNNSPLHF	TGTGCCAGCAGACAAAACAGGAATAACAATTCACCCCTCCACTTT
NA	TRBV7-2	NA	TRBJ1-2	CASSFPGTPGYTF	TGTGCCAGCAGCTTCCCCGGGACACCTGGCTACACCTTC
few	TRBV5-1	NA	TRBJ1-1	CARSVRFAEAFF	TGCGCCCGCAGCGTACGGTTTGCTGAAGCTTTCTTT
NA	TRBV27	NA	TRBJ2-1	CASTGAAESSYNEQFF	TGTGCCAGCACTGGGGCTGCGGAGAGCTCCTACAATGAGCAGTTCTTC
once	TRBV2	TRBD2	TRBJ2-3	CASSTSGYTDTQYF	TGTGCCAGCAGTACTAGCGGGTACACAGATACGCAGTATTTT
NA	TRBV27	TRBD2	TRBJ2-3	CASRLAGGPDTQYF	TGTGCCAGCAGACTAGCGGGAGGTCCAGATACGCAGTATTTT
NA	TRBV5-1	TRBD2	TRBJ2-3	CASSSRTQRLAGGRDTQYF	TGCGCCAGCAGCTCCCGAACCCAACGACTAGCGGGAGGGCGGGATACGCAGTATTTT
once	TRBV27	TRBD1	TRBJ2-7	CASSGRDRYASSSYEQYF	TGTGCCAGCAGTGGACGGGACAGGTACGCATCAAGCTCCTACGAGCAGTACTTC
NA	TRBV19	NA	TRBJ1-5	CASSRTPGSNQPQHF	TGTGCCAGCTCCCGAACTCCAGGGAGCAATCAGCCCCAGCATTTT
once	TRBV2	NA	TRBJ1-6	CASSEQGHNSPLHF	TGTGCCAGCAGCGAGCAGGGCCATAATTCACCCCTCCACTTT
NA	TRBV27	TRBD1	TRBJ2-7	CASSTGQGNEQYF	TGTGCCAGCAGTACCGGACAGGGCAACGAGCAGTACTTC
once	TRBV9	TRBD1	TRBJ1-1	CASSVVGTGVAEAFF	TGTGCCAGCAGCGTAGTCGGGACAGGGGTGGCTGAAGCTTTCTTT
NA	TRBV27	NA	TRBJ1-4	CASRQGILTVEKLFF	TGTGCCAGCAGGCAGGGGATCCTGACAGTAGAAAAACTGTTTTTT
NA	TRBV9	TRBD1	TRBJ1-2	CASSVARGHYGYTF	TGTGCCAGCAGCGTAGCAAGGGGGCACTATGGCTACACCTTC
few	TRBV25-1	NA	TRBJ2-7	CASSEGQPSSYEQYF	TGTGCCAGCAGTGAAGGACAGCCAAGCTCCTACGAGCAGTACTTC
few	TRBV4-2	TRBD2	TRBJ2-3	CASSQAQTSGTDTQYF	TGTGCCAGCAGCCAAGCTCAGACTAGCGGAACAGATACGCAGTATTTT
NA	TRBV2	NA	TRBJ1-2	CASSEGPQGFYGYTF	TGTGCCAGCAGTGAAGGACCGCAGGGATTTTATGGCTACACCTTC
NA	TRBV19	TRBD2	TRBJ2-2	CASNSFGGDTGELFF	TGTGCCAGTAACTCCTTTGGGGGGGACACCGGGGAGCTGTTTTTT
few	TRBV6-5	NA	TRBJ2-6	CASSSAGAGANVLTF	TGTGCCAGCAGTTCGGCAGGGGCTGGGGCCAACGTCCTGACTTTC
NA	TRBV29-1	NA	TRBJ1-4	CSVLRVDEKLFF	TGCAGCGTCCTGAGGGTCGATGAAAAACTGTTTTTT
NA	TRBV5-1	NA	TRBJ2-1	CASSLLADSYNEQFF	TGCGCCAGCAGCTTGTTAGCGGACTCCTACAATGAGCAGTTCTTC
NA	TRBV29-1	TRBD1	TRBJ1-1	CSARTGGSLDTEAFF	TGCAGCGCCCGGACAGGGGGCTCCCTTGACACTGAAGCTTTCTTT
NA	TRBV5-4	TRBD2	TRBJ2-1	CASSPRPPGLADNEQFF	TGTGCCAGCAGCCCCAGACCTCCGGGACTAGCGGACAATGAGCAGTTCTTC
NA	TRBV5-6	NA	TRBJ1-2	CASTLRDSHYGYTF	TGTGCCAGCACCCTCCGGGATTCCCACTATGGCTACACCTTC
NA	TRBV7-7	TRBD1	TRBJ2-3	CASSRQGRGEGTQYF	TGTGCCAGCAGCCGACAGGGCCGGGGTGAGGGTACGCAGTATTTT
NA	TRBV7-9	TRBD1	TRBJ2-5	CASSRTDRVHGETQYF	TGTGCCAGCAGCCGTACCGACAGGGTTCACGGGGAGACCCAGTACTTC
NA	TRBV28	NA	TRBJ2-3	CATLTGRRSTDTQYF	TGTGCCACCCTGACAGGGAGGAGGAGCACAGATACGCAGTATTTT
NA	TRBV4-1	TRBD1	TRBJ1-6	CASSPQQGFVSPLHF	TGCGCCAGCAGCCCCCAACAGGGGTTTGTTTCACCCCTCCACTTT
NA	TRBV28	TRBD1	TRBJ1-6	CASSLPQDRVNSPLHF	TGTGCCAGCAGTTTACCCCAGGACAGGGTAAATTCACCCCTCCACTTT
NA	TRBV10-3	TRBD2	TRBJ2-7	CAIRNGLAGVEQYF	TGTGCCATCAGAAACGGACTAGCGGGAGTCGAGCAGTACTTC